The 2 T cell receptor beta chains listed next were all sequenced from one sample in a study of shared clonotypes between healthy human individuals. Sequenced by immunoSEQ multiplex PCR; TCRdb stores in-frame clones only, minus some. The sample lists about 1.5 million clones, 95% to 99% occurring once. Sequencing was done on a sample of naive CD4+ T cells sorted from blood. Regarding subset: CD45RA+ positively selected. The receptors come from a man between 25 and 39 years old in good health.

V gene TRBV28 combines with J gene TRBJ2-3; the match to TRBD2 covers 12 bases. Germline CDR1 reads MDHEN; CDR2 reads SYDVKM. V lost 6 bases to trimming and J lost 5 bases; unmatched junction nucleotides: 6. The CDR3 is 15 residues long. CDR3 coding DNA: TGTGCCAGCAGCCTAGCGGGAGGGATGGGAGATACGCAGTATTTT. This encodes CASSLAGGMGDTQYF.

This sequence joins TRBV10-3 and TRBJ2-2; D uncertain. This CDR3 region has 13 residues. Per the germline V gene, CDR1 is ENHRY and CDR2 is SYGVKD. V dropped 0 bases and J dropped 6 bases, with 5 bases sitting between them. In nucleotides, the CDR3 is TGTGCCATCAGTGAGTCCGGCCCCGGGGAGCTGTTTTTT. It specifies CAISESGPGELFF.